This paragraph reports one TCR beta chain. The antigen is not known. Measured with immunoSEQ multiplex PCR; TCRdb has only the in-frame clones, and not every one. The top ten hold approximately 10% of the sample, which has 40,000 to 45,000 clones, around three quarters seen once. Germline CDR1 reads MGHDK; CDR2 reads SYGVNS. The CDR3 totals 16 residues. After removal of 10 bases from V and 10 bases from J, the junction contained 18 bases not matched to a gene. The data were obtained in a study of vaccination effects on CD4 cells after COVID-19. Antigen-specific CD4+ T cells expanded by the ViraFEST assay with viral peptide pools were then sequenced. Cultured cells yielded isolated CD4+ T cells after more than nine days. The healthy vaccine recipients, who had no prior SARS-CoV-2 infection, showed negative nucleocapsid antibodies.

Sequencing used CD4+ T cells from PBMCs cultured with SARS-CoV-2 spike peptides, obtained before COVID-19 vaccination. The chain couples TRBV25-1 to TRBJ1-4; 10 bases match TRBD1. The sequence was collected from a human donor who received a COVID-19 vaccine. CDR3 sequence (DNA): TGTGCCACTTTGGGGGAACCCGGGACAGGGGAGCGAAAACTGTTTTTT. Translating it yields CATLGEPGTGERKLFF.